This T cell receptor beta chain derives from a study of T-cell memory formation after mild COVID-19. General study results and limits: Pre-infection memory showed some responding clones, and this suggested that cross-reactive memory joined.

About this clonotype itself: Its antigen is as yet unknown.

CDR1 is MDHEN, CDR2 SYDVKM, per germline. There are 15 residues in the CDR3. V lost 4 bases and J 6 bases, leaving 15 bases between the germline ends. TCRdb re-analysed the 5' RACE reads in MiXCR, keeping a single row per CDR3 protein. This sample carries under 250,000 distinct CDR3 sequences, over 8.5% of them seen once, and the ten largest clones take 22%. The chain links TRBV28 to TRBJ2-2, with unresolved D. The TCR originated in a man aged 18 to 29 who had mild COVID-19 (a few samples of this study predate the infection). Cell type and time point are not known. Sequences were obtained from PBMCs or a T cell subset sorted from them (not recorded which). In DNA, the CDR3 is TGTGCCAGCAGTTCCCCCCGGTCTGCCCCCGGGGAGCTGTTTTTT. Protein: CASSSPRSAPGELFF.